The 7 T cell receptor beta chains below were found in one sample sequenced in a study of T cell repertoires in cytomegalovirus infection. For these receptors, no antigen is known. Via MiXCR, TCRdb re-called the reads, giving one row per CDR3 protein. The repertoire holds around 100,000 distinct CDR3 sequences, with less than 55% as singletons. The sample in question was CD8+ T cells from cultured PBMCs, obtained from culture after CMV antigen stimulation. The receptors come from a human donor in good health (CMV status not recorded). Some clones in this sample may be carry-over from other donors' samples.

CDR3 coding DNA: TGTGCCAGCAGCTTAGATGGCACTGGCTACACCTTC. Its protein is CASSLDGTGYTF. This chain links TRBV7-6 with TRBJ1-2; D is unresolved. Germline assignment: CDR1 SGHVS and CDR2 FNYEAQ. The germline V and J ends were trimmed by 1 base and 7 bases, with 7 bases remaining between them. The CDR3 runs 12 residues. Filled out from reference TRBV7-6 and TRBJ1-2, the complete variable domain reads GAGVSQSPRYKVTKRGQDVALRCDPISGHVSLYWYRQALGQGPEFLTYFNYEAQQDKSGLPNDRFSAERPEGSISTLTIQRTEQRDSAMYRCASSLDGTGYTFGSGTRLTVV.

This chain connects TRBV7-8 to TRBJ1-5; 9 nucleotides align to TRBD1. Looked up from germline, CDR1 is SGHVS and CDR2 is FQNEAQ. The length of the CDR3 is 16 residues. With 5 bases clipped from V and 5 bases from J, the junction kept 10 bases outside the gene matches. The CDR3 DNA reads TGTGCCAGCAGCCCCCACATCGGGACAGGGTATCAGCCCCAGCATTTT. Translating gives CASSPHIGTGYQPQHF.

This chain connects TRBV7-8 to TRBJ1-1, with TRBD1 identical over 7 bases. J gave up 4 bases and V 1 base, and 6 bases lay outside the gene matches. The germline V gene encodes CDR1 SGHVS and CDR2 FQNEAQ. The CDR3 length is 15 residues. CDR3 DNA: TGTGCCAGCAGCTTAGGATACAGGGGAGGCACTGAAGCTTTCTTT. Protein sequence: CASSLGYRGGTEAFF. Together with reference TRBV7-8 and TRBJ1-1, the CDR3 gives the full variable domain: GAGVSQSPRYKVAKRGQDVALRCDPISGHVSLFWYQQALGQGPEFLTYFQNEAQLDKSGLPSDRFFAERPEGSVSTLKIQRTQQEDSAVYLCASSLGYRGGTEAFFGQGTRLTVV.

This chain links TRBV7-9 with TRBJ1-6; maybe TRBD1 (5 bases). Deletions cut 3 bases from V and 10 bases from J, with 13 bases between. The CDR3 contains 14 residues. Germline V CDR1 and CDR2: SEHNR, FQNEAQ (reference sequence). CDR3 sequence reads: CASSLVPGVSPLHF. The CDR3 region has the DNA TGTGCCAGCAGCTTGGTTCCGGGGGTGTCACCCCTCCACTTT.

A single count supports this clonotype. The chain joins TRBV2 to TRBJ1-5; D is unclear. The CDR3 contains 14 residues. Deletions cut 7 bases from V and 0 bases from J, with 10 bases between. Looked up from germline, CDR1 is SNHLY and CDR2 is FYNNEI. In DNA, the CDR3 is TGTGCCAGCAAGGCAGATAATAGCAATCAGCCCCAGCATTTT. Protein sequence: CASKADNSNQPQHF.

The chain combines TRBV7-9 with TRBJ2-1; D not certain. This CDR3 spans 14 amino acids. Germline CDR1 is SEHNR and CDR2 is FQNEAQ (reference sequence). Trimming shortened V by 0 bases and J by 8 bases, and 11 bases separated the two germline ends. In DNA, the CDR3 is TGTGCCAGCAGCTTAGCGCCCAGGTCGGATGAGCAGTTCTTC. Protein sequence: CASSLAPRSDEQFF.

This clonotype was found a few times. This rearrangement joins TRBV5-5 to TRBJ1-2; no definite D call. Germline lookup yields CDR1 SGHKS and CDR2 YYEKEE (reference sequence). The V end lost 0 bases, the J end lost 0 bases, and 6 bases lay between the germline ends. This CDR3 is built from 14 residues. The DNA of the CDR3 is TGTGCCAGCAGCTTGGAGGGTACTAACTATGGCTACACCTTC. Translating it yields CASSLEGTNYGYTF.